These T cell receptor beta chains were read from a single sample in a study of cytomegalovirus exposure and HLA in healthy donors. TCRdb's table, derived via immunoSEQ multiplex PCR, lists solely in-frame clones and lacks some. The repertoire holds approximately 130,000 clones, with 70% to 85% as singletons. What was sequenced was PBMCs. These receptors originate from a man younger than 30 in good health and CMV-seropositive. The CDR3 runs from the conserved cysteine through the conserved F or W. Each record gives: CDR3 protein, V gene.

CDR3 protein: CASSWPGLGGYTF
V gene: TRBV5-6

CDR3 protein: CASSQTLGATYEQYF
V gene: TRBV27

CDR3 protein: CASSVDWGAGELFF
V gene: TRBV9

CDR3 protein: CASSSLTVNTEAFF
V gene: TRBV7-6

CDR3 protein: CASRTRDRDISGANVLTF
V gene: TRBV7-9

CDR3 protein: CATTVVSYEQYF
V gene: TRBV6-1

CDR3 protein: CASSSQSGSSYEQYF
V gene: TRBV7-2

CDR3 protein: CASSPPGVGGQFF
V gene: TRBV7-8

CDR3 protein: CASTGQGAMYTEAFF
V gene: TRBV27

CDR3 protein: CASSADGLYGYTF
V gene: TRBV6-5

CDR3 protein: CASSLSRGAGKKLFF
V gene: TRBV7-9

CDR3 protein: CASSPPGFTNTEAFF
V gene: TRBV18

CDR3 protein: CASSPISTHEQFF
V gene: TRBV6-4

CDR3 protein: CASSPPGAGGLYEQYF
V gene: TRBV27

CDR3 protein: CASSLWTSGNPSSYNEQFF
V gene: TRBV28

CDR3 protein: CASSESIRGGYTEAFF
V gene: TRBV2

CDR3 protein: CAGGQYNEQFF
V gene: TRBV2

CDR3 protein: CASSLRGGGQPQHF
V gene: TRBV27

CDR3 protein: CAWRTGNTEAFF
V gene: TRBV30

CDR3 protein: CASSIGDAGYGYTF
V gene: TRBV28

CDR3 protein: CASSLDPLGGRARRPPLHF
V gene: TRBV27

CDR3 protein: CASSVNSAGVAGELFF
V gene: TRBV5-1

CDR3 protein: CASSYAGGENYGYTF
V gene: TRBV6-5

CDR3 protein: CSVKKTVAKNIQYF
V gene: TRBV29-1

CDR3 protein: CASSQDWAGDRGNEKLFF
V gene: TRBV14

CDR3 protein: CASSEYGEANYEQYF
V gene: TRBV25-1

CDR3 protein: CASSPRGPNTEAFF
V gene: TRBV27

CDR3 protein: CASSQGTITDTQYF
V gene: TRBV5-1

CDR3 protein: CASSYVTSGSGGELFF
V gene: TRBV6-5

CDR3 protein: CASSPQSGSAYNEQFF
V gene: TRBV11-1

CDR3 protein: CASTGSIVDTEAFF
V gene: TRBV19

CDR3 protein: CASSSGGGNYGYTF
V gene: TRBV6-1

CDR3 protein: CASSQDRTSTGELFF
V gene: TRBV4-1

CDR3 protein: CASSSTGTGASKTQYF
V gene: TRBV27

CDR3 protein: CASSPLGVAKNIQYF
V gene: TRBV27

CDR3 protein: CAWGGAYNEQFF
V gene: TRBV30

CDR3 protein: CASNPGTGPSNTGELFF
V gene: TRBV21-1

CDR3 protein: CASSQDFALTSSRTQYF
V gene: TRBV4-2

CDR3 protein: CASSPLAGEETQYF
V gene: TRBV4-1

CDR3 protein: CASSVEQGNGYTF
V gene: TRBV9

CDR3 protein: CASRDQGGQETQYF
V gene: TRBV28

CDR3 protein: CASSPRTDTQYF
V gene: TRBV6-6